These 18 T cell receptor beta chains came from one sample sequenced in a study of cytomegalovirus exposure and HLA in healthy donors. PCR involved 60 Vbeta and 13 Jbeta primers. The protocol was immunoSEQ multiplex PCR, while the TCRdb copy is restricted to in-frame clones and leaves out a portion. The sample carries hundreds of thousands of clones, around 83% recorded once. Specimen: PBMCs. These TCRs come from a girl between 10 and 17 years old in good health and CMV-seronegative.

The genes are TRBV30 and TRBJ2-7, with D possibly TRBD1 on 6 matching bases. V lost 5 bases, J lost 12 bases, and 17 bases lay in between. The CDR3 length is 11 residues. Per germline, CDR1 GTSNPN and CDR2 SVGIG (reference sequence). CDR3 sequence reads: CAWDRSVMRYF. CDR3 sequence (DNA): TGTGCCTGGGACAGGTCCGTGATGCGGTACTTC.

This sequence joins TRBV15 and TRBJ2-2; D possibly corresponds to TRBD2 (6 bases). V was shortened by 5 bases and J by 7 bases, with 14 bases between the two germline ends. Germline V gene data show CDR1 as LNHNV and CDR2 as YYDKDF (reference sequence). The CDR3 has 14 residues. CDR3 region: CATSPRGEVGELFF. The CDR3 nucleotides are TGTGCCACCAGCCCCCGTGGGGAGGTCGGGGAGCTGTTTTTT.

This rearrangement joins TRBV5-8 to TRBJ1-2; D is undetermined. CDR1 is SGHTS, CDR2 YDEGEE, per germline. This CDR3 has 14 amino acids. Between the trimmed V and J ends, which lost 3 bases and 0 bases, there was a span of 9 bases. The DNA of the CDR3 is TGTGCCAGCAGCTCCTCGGGGACTAACTATGGCTACACCTTC. Its protein is CASSSSGTNYGYTF.

The V call is TRBV6-5, the J call TRBJ1-4, with D possibly being TRBD1 (5 bases). This CDR3 has 14 amino acids. V lost 2 bases and J 7 bases, leaving 11 bases between the germline ends. Germline V gives CDR1 MNHEY, CDR2 SVGAGI. CDR3 loop: CASSYTPGAEKLFF. CDR3 in DNA: TGTGCCAGCAGTTACACCCCTGGGGCTGAAAAACTGTTTTTT.

In this sample, this clone turned up a few times. The rearrangement joins TRBV4-3 to TRBJ2-3, with D possibly being TRBD2 (6 bases). CDR1 is LGHNA and CDR2 is YSLEER in the germline V gene. V lost 0 bases and J lost 4, with 11 bases in between. There are 15 residues in the CDR3. DNA of the CDR3: TGCGCCAGCAGCCAAGAACGGGGCGGGGCAGATACGCAGTATTTT. Amino acid sequence: CASSQERGGADTQYF.

This chain uses TRBV5-4 with TRBJ1-2; TRBD1 aligns across 7 bases. Per germline, CDR1 SGHNT and CDR2 YYREEE (reference sequence). The CDR3 loop spans 14 amino acids. The trim removed 1 base at V and 3 bases at J, leaving 3 bases unmatched. The CDR3 protein is CASSLTGADYGYTF. The CDR3 coding sequence is TGTGCCAGCAGCTTGACAGGGGCCGACTATGGCTACACCTTC.

This clone was seen only a few times. This chain's CDR3 is CASSDRDRGMITEAFF. The DNA for the CDR3 is TGTGCCAGCAGTGACCGGGACAGGGGCATGATCACTGAAGCTTTCTTT. The rearrangement uses TRBV27 and TRBJ1-1; TRBD1 aligns across 10 bases. Germline loops: CDR1 MNHEY, CDR2 SMNVEV (reference sequence). V gave up 5 bases and J gave up 4 bases; unmatched junction bases: 10. The CDR3 loop spans 16 amino acids.

The chain recombines TRBV2 with TRBJ1-4; D is unclear. Germline V gives CDR1 SNHLY, CDR2 FYNNEI. V lost 6 bases and J 7 bases, leaving 6 bases between the germline ends. The CDR3 spans 11 residues. The CDR3 protein is CASSLSEKLFF. The CDR3 DNA is TGTGCCAGCAGCCTCTCTGAAAAACTGTTTTTT. Full variable domain (remainder filled in from reference TRBV2 and TRBJ1-4): EPEVTQTPSHQVTQMGQEVILRCVPISNHLYFYWYRQILGQKVEFLVSFYNNEISEKSEIFDDQFSVERPDGSNFTLKIRSTKLEDSAMYFCASSLSEKLFFGSGTQLSVL.

This rearrangement joins TRBV6-5 to TRBJ2-3; tentatively, D is TRBD2 (5 bases). V shed 6 bases and J shed 3 bases, with 13 bases lying between them. The CDR3 extends over 14 amino acids. Germline CDR1 MNHEY, CDR2 SVGAGI. The CDR3 region is CASSYARGTDTQYF. CDR3 coding DNA: TGTGCCAGCAGCTACGCCCGGGGAACAGATACGCAGTATTTT.

The V and J genes are TRBV5-4 and TRBJ2-1; possibly TRBD1 for D (6 bases). Germline values: CDR1 SGHNT, CDR2 YYREEE (reference sequence). V dropped 4 bases and J dropped 0 bases, with 11 bases sitting between them. The CDR3 runs to 15 residues. CDR3 residues: CASSSQGNSYNEQFF. Written as DNA, the CDR3 is TGTGCCAGCAGCAGCCAGGGGAACTCCTACAATGAGCAGTTCTTC. Full variable domain (rest looked up from reference TRBV5-4 and TRBJ2-1): ETGVTQSPTHLIKTRGQQVTLRCSSQSGHNTVSWYQQALGQGPQFIFQYYREEENGRGNFPPRFSGLQFPNYSSELNVNALELDDSALYLCASSSQGNSYNEQFFGPGTRLTVL.

The V call is TRBV30, the J call TRBJ1-3; D may be TRBD1 (6 bases). The ends were cut back, 0 bases at V and 2 bases at J, with 11 bases in the middle. Germline V CDR1 and CDR2: GTSNPN, SVGIG (reference sequence). The CDR3 has 15 amino acids. The CDR3 spells CAWSVRAGAGNTIYF. CDR3 bases: TGTGCCTGGAGTGTACGGGCAGGGGCTGGAAACACCATATATTTT.

This chain connects TRBV28 to TRBJ2-6; no clear D gene. Germline V gene data show CDR1 as MDHEN and CDR2 as SYDVKM. The V end was cut by 1 base, the J end by 4 bases, with 8 bases between. This CDR3 has 15 amino acids. The CDR3 spells CASSLSGSGANVLTF. Written as DNA, the CDR3 is TGTGCCAGCAGTTTATCGGGTTCGGGGGCCAACGTCCTGACTTTC.

The chain uses TRBV5-4 and TRBJ1-2; 7 bases line up with TRBD1. V shed 2 bases, J shed 2 bases, and the junction held 9 bases outside the gene matches. From germline, CDR1 is SGHNT and CDR2 YYREEE (reference sequence). The CDR3 runs to 16 residues. The CDR3 loop is CASSLGQAATNYGYTF. CDR3 in DNA: TGTGCCAGCAGCTTAGGACAGGCGGCCACGAACTATGGCTACACCTTC.

This chain connects TRBV28 to TRBJ2-7, with 10 bases fitting TRBD1. CDR1 is MDHEN, CDR2 SYDVKM, per germline. This CDR3 is built from 14 residues. The V segment lost 6 bases and the J segment 3 bases; nucleotides outside the gene matches: 5. The CDR3 sequence: CASSRRDRGYEQYF. CDR3 DNA sequence: TGTGCCAGCAGCCGCCGGGACAGGGGCTACGAGCAGTACTTC.

The chain recombines TRBV7-2 with TRBJ2-2, with TRBD2 matching 10 bases. This CDR3 region has 15 residues. Trimming cost V 1 base and J 4 bases; bases outside gene matches: 0. The germline gives CDR1 SGHTA, CDR2 FQGNSA. The CDR3 loop reads CASSLGLAGTGELFF. CDR3 DNA: TGTGCCAGCAGCTTAGGACTAGCGGGCACCGGGGAGCTGTTTTTT.

V gene TRBV28 combines with J gene TRBJ1-1, with D tentatively TRBD1 (6 bases). V was cut by 8 bases and J by 2 bases, with 15 bases left in between. Germline CDR1 reads MDHEN; CDR2 reads SYDVKM. This CDR3 region has 14 residues. The CDR3 loop reads CASWTQGINTEAFF. The DNA for the CDR3 is TGTGCCAGCTGGACCCAGGGGATCAACACTGAAGCTTTCTTT.

The V gene is TRBV6-5, the J gene TRBJ1-2; tentative D call: TRBD1 (6 bases). The CDR3 is 15 residues long. Germline V gene data show CDR1 as MNHEY and CDR2 as SVGAGI. V lost 7 bases and J 7 bases, leaving 22 bases between the germline ends. CDR3 sequence: CASTVSQGGGFGYTF. CDR3 in DNA: TGTGCCAGCACCGTTTCACAGGGTGGGGGATTTGGCTACACCTTC.

V usage is TRBV6-1 and J usage is TRBJ1-2; TRBD1 matches 7 bases. The CDR3 extends over 16 amino acids. CDR1 is MNHNS and CDR2 is SASEGT in the germline V gene. Trimming cost V 0 bases and J 4 bases; bases outside gene matches: 8. The CDR3 region has the DNA TGTGCCAGCAGTGAAGCTGAGGGGGCGTACGGCTATGGCTACACCTTC. Its protein is CASSEAEGAYGYGYTF.